This T cell receptor beta chain comes out of a study of T cell responses to AZD1222 COVID-19 vaccine (dated by TCRdb to the early 2020s). In the study overall: TCR sequencing covered fewer than 250 trial participants: roughly 200 given two doses of AZD1222 and approximately 26 given two doses of MenACWY control vaccine. Trial participants were enrolled by age into subgroups of 18-55, 56-69 and 70-plus years, and around 140, 26 and 57 TCR-sequenced participants, respectively, were included in these subgroups.

Read against the paper, the sample's time point label means: about 28 days (+/-7) after the second vaccine dose. The intended sense of this specimen's treatment or condition label: meningococcal conjugate vaccine given as trial control. The vaccinee samples were drawn from two UK trials, COV001 and COV002, one of which was a single-blind randomized controlled phase 2/3 trial testing AZD1222 (ChAdOx1 nCoV-19) in healthy adults. Trial participant PBMC samples were collected at day 0 and day 28 after the second dose for TCRbeta chain sequencing. On this clone itself: Its recognized antigen is unknown. Base qualities are not recorded, but no much larger clone differs from it by a single base.

Measured from the cysteine to the phenylalanine, the CDR3 is 14 residues long. Here the CDR3 DNA is all that survives: 42 bases in frame from base 1. The germline V gene supplies CDR1 MNHEY and CDR2 SVGAGI. Cut back by 2 bases and 5 bases, the V and J ends lie 12 bases apart. Points the paper makes about the study in general: Reportedly, close to half of the unique spike-specific TCRs recognized epitopes lying outside the regions that are mutated in the B.1.351 and B.1.1.7 variants. Participants were mostly white British and included more females than males, and it was suggested by the authors that clonal diversity may have been underestimated. The 56-69-year group was small, and its depth increase did not reach significance, likely because of low power. Vaccine-associated CD4 TCRs spanned the whole spike protein, with dominant responses in regions 160-218 and 743-854. Only a handful of AZD1222 recipients were SARS-CoV-2 seropositive at baseline, limiting conclusions about previously exposed vaccinees. Because no samples from the day 14 peak response were available, repertoires could be characterized only after the peak T cell response. Spike-specific TCR breadth and depth rose significantly after two AZD1222 doses compared with day 0 and with MenACWY recipients.

The CDR3 regions of human TCRbeta chains were analyzed by immunosequencing. The source study handled its data this way. Repertoire TCRs were checked for matches against a reference library of SARS-CoV-2-specific TCRs that had been generated using the MIRA antigen-specificity platform. Breadth meant the fraction of unique TCRs that were SARS-CoV-2-associated, whereas depth meant the fraction of total T cells that were SARS-CoV-2-associated. Using the MIRA data, every spike-specific TCR was mapped to the spike region that the TCR reacted to and assigned to either a CD4 or a CD8 class. Log10-transformed breadth and depth values were compared by one-way ANOVA with Sidak's multiple comparisons tests. TCRdb mirrors the immuneACCESS table, restricted to in-frame sequences. Some clones are absent from its copies; in checked studies, under half trace to an unresolved V gene, and the reason for the others is unknown. From that table come the V and J calls and clone size; the DNA was used to work out D and trimming. The sample includes about 150,000 clones, with about 90% observed a single time. Roughly 7.5% of the sample lies in the top ten.

The receptor comes from an adult who received the MenACWY meningococcal vaccine as a control. The rearranged chain carries TRBV6-5 and TRBJ1-1, with a tentative D gene TRBD1 over 5 matching bases. The sequenced sample was peripheral blood, obtained 28 days after the second dose of the MenACWY control vaccine. The DNA sequence is TGTGCCAGCAGTTACGGGGCGGAAATAACTGAAGCTTTCTTT. Translated, it reads CASSYGAEITEAFF.